A single sample gave rise to the 29 T cell receptor beta chains below, sequenced in a study of blood T cell repertoires in COVID-19. This table comes from immunoSEQ multiplex PCR, and its TCRdb copy is limited to in-frame clones, with some not included. The sample includes 250,000 to 400,000 clones, approximately 91% seen only once; the top ten take about 5.2%. Sequenced input: PBMCs or T cells enriched from blood (not recorded which). The origin of the receptors is a man in his 60s who had recovered from COVID-19.

The chain carries TRBV15 and TRBJ1-3; 8 positions match TRBD1. The CDR3 totals 16 residues. The germline CDR1 and CDR2 sequences are LNHNV and YYDKDF (reference sequence). Germline trimming cut 6 bases from V and 0 bases from J; bases unmatched to any gene: 7. The CDR3 region is CATRPGGVSSGNTIYF. CDR3 sequence (DNA): TGTGCCACCAGACCAGGGGGCGTCAGCTCTGGAAACACCATATATTTT. The entire variable domain, with the rest obtained from reference TRBV15 and TRBJ1-3, is as follows: DAMVIQNPRYQVTQFGKPVTLSCSQTLNHNVMYWYQQKSSQAPKLLFHYYDKDFNNEADTPDNFQSRRPNTSFCFLDIRSPGLGDTAMYLCATRPGGVSSGNTIYFGEGSWLTVV.

This clone has a single count. V usage is TRBV28 and J usage is TRBJ2-7, with 8 bases lining up with TRBD1. There are 15 residues in the CDR3. The germline gives CDR1 MDHEN, CDR2 SYDVKM. Trimming removed 6 bases from V and 4 bases from J; junction bases left unmatched: 11. The CDR3 region has the DNA TGTGCCAGCAGACGGCCGGGACAGGTGACTTACGAGCAGTACTTC. Amino acids: CASRRPGQVTYEQYF.

The chain employs TRBV2 and TRBJ1-1, with D uncertain. The V end was cut by 6 bases, the J end by 6 bases, with 14 bases between. Per the germline V gene, CDR1 is SNHLY and CDR2 is FYNNEI. The CDR3 totals 13 residues. CDR3 sequence: CASSRATSPEAFF. The CDR3 region has the DNA TGTGCCAGCAGCCGCGCAACGAGCCCTGAAGCTTTCTTT.

In the case of this clone: Other DNA sequences in this sample translate to the same CDR3. The chain links TRBV29-1 to TRBJ2-3; a possible D gene is TRBD1 (6 bases). Per germline, CDR1 SQVTM and CDR2 ANQGSEA. The CDR3 has 13 residues. Trimming removed 3 bases from V and 4 bases from J, with 11 bases in between. The CDR3 region is CSVDRGQSDTQYF. In nucleotides, the CDR3 is TGCAGCGTTGACAGAGGACAGTCAGATACGCAGTATTTT.

The V and J genes are TRBV7-2 and TRBJ1-1, with a weak D call TRBD1 (6 bases). The CDR3 runs 17 residues. Germline V gene sequence: CDR1 SGHTA, CDR2 FQGNSA. Trimming left V 4 bases short and J 1 base short, with 19 bases between. CDR3 in DNA: TGTGCCAGCAGCTCACACCGCCGGACAGTTCAGAACACTGAAGCTTTCTTT. Protein: CASSSHRRTVQNTEAFF.

V and J are TRBV7-9 and TRBJ2-3; 7 bases agree with TRBD1. V lost 5 bases and J lost 4; bases outside the gene matches: 3. Germline CDR1 reads SEHNR; CDR2 reads FQNEAQ (reference sequence). The CDR3 is 13 residues long. In DNA, the CDR3 is TGTGCCAGCAGCCCGACAGGGTCAGATACGCAGTATTTT. Its protein is CASSPTGSDTQYF.

The chain combines TRBV7-2 with TRBJ2-2; 8 positions match TRBD2. The CDR3 has 16 amino acids. CDR1 and CDR2 (germline): SGHTA, FQGNSA. After removal of 3 bases from V and 4 bases from J, the junction contained 7 bases not matched to a gene. The CDR3 region is CASSFLAGVITGELFF. CDR3 DNA sequence: TGTGCCAGCAGCTTTCTAGCGGGTGTAATCACCGGGGAGCTGTTTTTT. Supplemented by reference TRBV7-2 and TRBJ2-2, the full variable domain reads GAGVSQSPSNKVTEKGKDVELRCDPISGHTALYWYRQSLGQGLEFLIYFQGNSAPDKSGLPSDRFSAERTGGSVSTLTIQRTQQEDSAVYLCASSFLAGVITGELFFGEGSRLTVL.

V and J are TRBV5-4 and TRBJ2-1, with 9 bases matching TRBD2. The CDR3 length is 16 residues. Trimming took 4 bases from V and 6 from J; bases not matched to a gene: 11. Germline loops: CDR1 SGHNT, CDR2 YYREEE (reference sequence). This CDR3 is CASSPAPLREGNEQFF. The CDR3 nucleotides read TGTGCCAGCAGCCCTGCCCCCTTGCGGGAGGGCAATGAGCAGTTCTTC.

The sample holds a few counts of this clone. The chain's CDR3 is CAIALGGSSYEQYF. The CDR3 bases are TGTGCCATCGCATTGGGGGGAAGCTCCTACGAGCAGTACTTC. The chain has TRBV10-3 and TRBJ2-7; D may be TRBD2 (6 bases). The CDR3 contains 14 residues. From germline, CDR1 is ENHRY and CDR2 SYGVKD. V was clipped by 8 bases and J by 0 bases, with 14 bases between them.

The V call is TRBV10-3, the J call TRBJ2-1; 13 bases align to TRBD2. This CDR3 has 18 amino acids. CDR1 ENHRY and CDR2 SYGVKD come from the germline V gene. Losses at the gene ends were 6 bases for V and 9 bases for J; bases not matched to a gene: 17. The CDR3 is CAIRRLQGGTSGKGEQFF. CDR3 nucleotides: TGTGCCATCAGGAGGTTACAGGGTGGGACTAGCGGGAAGGGTGAGCAGTTCTTC.

This clone turned up a few times. The chain couples TRBV5-6 to TRBJ2-2, with 7 bases that match TRBD2. The germline gives CDR1 SGHDT, CDR2 YYEEEE. The CDR3 extends over 17 amino acids. V dropped 0 bases and J dropped 1; count of bases not matched to a gene: 6. The CDR3 DNA is TGTGCCAGCAGCTTGGCCATAGCGGGCCTGAACACCGGGGAGCTGTTTTTT. Protein product: CASSLAIAGLNTGELFF.

The V call is TRBV29-1, the J call TRBJ2-2; D remains ambiguous. The V end was cut by 7 bases, the J end by 5 bases, with 14 bases between. CDR1 and CDR2 from the germline V gene are SQVTM and ANQGSEA. The CDR3 runs 13 residues. The CDR3 region is CSADVRRTGELFF. CDR3 in DNA: TGCAGCGCGGACGTCCGTCGGACCGGGGAGCTGTTTTTT.

The chain links TRBV10-3 to TRBJ1-1, with 8 positions matching TRBD1. CDR1 and CDR2 (germline): ENHRY, SYGVKD. The CDR3 loop spans 14 amino acids. After removal of 4 bases from V and 8 bases from J, the junction contained 9 bases not matched to a gene. The CDR3 region is CAISVGQGGEEAFF. CDR3 coding DNA: TGTGCCATCAGTGTTGGACAGGGCGGGGAGGAAGCTTTCTTT.

This rearrangement joins TRBV7-6 to TRBJ1-3, with 7 bases identical to TRBD1. CDR3 length equals 14 residues. J was trimmed by 2 bases and V by 5 bases; bases with no gene match: 3. Germline-derived CDR1 and CDR2 are SGHVS and FNYEAQ. The CDR3 region is CASSPRGTGNTIYF. The CDR3 DNA reads TGTGCCAGCAGCCCCAGGGGGACTGGAAACACCATATATTTT.

The chain recombines TRBV27 with TRBJ2-7; TRBD2 is a possible D gene (6 bases). There are 14 residues in the CDR3. With 1 base removed from V and 3 bases from J, the gap between germline ends came to 10 bases. The V gene's germline CDR1 is MNHEY and CDR2 SMNVEV (reference sequence). CDR3 sequence: CASSLFGSLYEQYF. The CDR3 DNA is TGTGCCAGCAGTTTATTCGGGAGTCTCTACGAGCAGTACTTC.

The chain is built from TRBV5-4 and TRBJ2-3; 7 nucleotides agree with TRBD2. The ends lost 9 bases at V and 4 bases at J; junction bases unmatched: 5. There are 12 residues in the CDR3. In germline, CDR1 is SGHNT, CDR2 YYREEE (reference sequence). CDR3 loop: CATQRDADTQYF. The CDR3 region has the DNA TGTGCCACCCAGCGGGATGCAGATACGCAGTATTTT.

This clone came up once. The rearrangement links TRBV20-1 to TRBJ1-5, with a weak D call TRBD1 (6 bases). V gave up 3 bases and J gave up 5 bases, with 17 bases separating them. Germline V gene lookup returns CDR1 DFQATT and CDR2 SNEGSKA (reference sequence). This CDR3 spans 15 amino acids. The CDR3 DNA is TGCAGTGCTAGTGGGGACAAGGGCTCGGATCAGCCCCAGCATTTT. Translating it yields CSASGDKGSDQPQHF.

The genes are TRBV28 and TRBJ1-2; possible D gene TRBD1, 5 bases. CDR3 length: 13 residues. CDR1 is MDHEN and CDR2 is SYDVKM in the germline V gene. Deletions cut 2 bases from V and 5 bases from J, with 9 bases between. CDR3 sequence (DNA): TGTGCCAGCAGTTTACCACAGGTTTATGGCTACACCTTC. Protein sequence: CASSLPQVYGYTF.

This clone turned up a few times. The chain recombines TRBV5-1 with TRBJ2-3; no clear D. Germline CDR1 and CDR2: SGHRS and YFSETQ. The V end lost 0 bases, the J end lost 0 bases, and 5 bases lay between the germline ends. The CDR3 loop spans 14 amino acids. This CDR3 is CASSLAQSTDTQYF. DNA for the CDR3: TGCGCCAGCAGCTTGGCTCAGAGCACAGATACGCAGTATTTT.

This clone was picked up one time. V usage is TRBV30 and J usage is TRBJ1-3, with 7 bases matching TRBD1. The CDR3 covers 13 residues. J lost 1 base, V lost 5 bases, and 2 bases had no gene match. Germline values: CDR1 GTSNPN, CDR2 SVGIG (reference sequence). The CDR3 loop reads CAWETGSGNTIYF. The CDR3 DNA follows: TGTGCCTGGGAGACAGGGTCTGGAAACACCATATATTTT.

This chain connects TRBV7-8 to TRBJ2-3, with 14 bases lining up with TRBD2. CDR3 length: 17 residues. V shed 3 bases and J 5 bases; nucleotides not matched to a gene: 7. The germline gives CDR1 SGHVS, CDR2 FQNEAQ. The CDR3: CASSFGGTSGSGDTQYF. As DNA, the CDR3 is TGTGCCAGCAGCTTCGGAGGGACTAGCGGGAGTGGAGATACGCAGTATTTT.

The chain is built from TRBV7-8 and TRBJ2-3, with TRBD1 matching 10 bases. Trimming cost V 3 bases and J 3 bases; bases outside gene matches: 3. Germline lookup yields CDR1 SGHVS and CDR2 FQNEAQ. CDR3 length: 15 amino acids. The DNA for the CDR3 is TGTGCCAGCAGCTTGGACAGGGGGATAACAGATACGCAGTATTTT. Translating gives CASSLDRGITDTQYF.

Note on this clone: Other DNA sequences in the sample encode the same CDR3. The V and J genes are TRBV7-2 and TRBJ2-1, with D perhaps matching TRBD2 (5 bases). From germline, CDR1 is SGHTA and CDR2 FQGNSA. Trimming stripped 5 bases from V and 0 bases from J, with 5 bases between. This CDR3 spans 13 amino acids. The CDR3, as DNA: TGTGCCAGCAGCGGGAGCTCCTACAATGAGCAGTTCTTC. The encoded protein is CASSGSSYNEQFF.

This clone has just a few counts. The chain employs TRBV7-9 and TRBJ2-1; possibly TRBD1 for D (8 bases). Per the germline V gene, CDR1 is SEHNR and CDR2 is FQNEAQ (reference sequence). V was pared by 5 bases and J by 0 bases, with 17 bases between. This CDR3 is 17 amino acids long. CDR3 sequence: CASSLLGGTGSYNEQFF. The CDR3 nucleotides are TGTGCCAGCAGCCTTCTGGGGGGGACAGGCTCCTACAATGAGCAGTTCTTC.

This clone was counted a single time. CDR3 in DNA: TGTGCCAGCAGAGAGGGCGGAGACGCGCCCCTCCACTTT. Its protein product is CASREGGDAPLHF. This rearrangement joins TRBV6-5 to TRBJ1-6; no definite D call. Trimming took 6 bases from V and 13 from J, leaving 16 bases between them. CDR3 size: 13 residues. Germline loops: CDR1 MNHEY, CDR2 SVGAGI.

This chain uses TRBV27 with TRBJ2-2; TRBD2 matches at 8 bases. The CDR3 is made up of 15 amino acids. Germline V gene lookup returns CDR1 MNHEY and CDR2 SMNVEV (reference sequence). Trimming at V came to 5 bases and at J to 4 bases, leaving 6 bases not matched to a gene. CDR3 protein: CASSQYGRATGELFF. The CDR3 DNA reads TGTGCCAGCAGTCAATACGGGAGGGCCACCGGGGAGCTGTTTTTT.

The chain is built from TRBV6-4 and TRBJ2-1; tentatively, D is TRBD2 (5 bases). In germline, CDR1 is MRHNA, CDR2 SNTAGT. V was cut by 7 bases and J by 10 bases, with 20 bases left in between. CDR3 length equals 14 residues. DNA of the CDR3: TGTGCCAGCAATCAGCAGATCGGGGTGGGCGAGCAGTTCTTC. Its protein is CASNQQIGVGEQFF.

This clone was observed a single time. CDR3 residues: CASSLPQGMMYEQFF. The CDR3 DNA reads TGTGCCAGCAGTCTACCGCAGGGGATGATGTACGAGCAGTTCTTC. This chain links TRBV27 with TRBJ2-1; D possibly corresponds to TRBD1 (6 bases). The V gene's germline CDR1 is MNHEY and CDR2 SMNVEV (reference sequence). V was shortened by 5 bases and J by 10 bases, with 21 bases between the two germline ends. The length of the CDR3 is 15 residues.

This clone appeared once. The CDR3 here is CASSPRGSGTPDTQYF. The CDR3 DNA sequence: TGTGCCAGCAGCCCCAGGGGTAGCGGGACTCCAGATACGCAGTATTTT. V gene TRBV7-2 combines with J gene TRBJ2-3, with TRBD2 matching 8 bases. V was pared by 5 bases and J by 4 bases, with 11 bases of the junction left unmatched. Germline loops: CDR1 SGHTA, CDR2 FQGNSA. The CDR3 has 16 residues.